The 22 T cell receptor beta chains below come from one sample, sequenced in a study of blood T cell repertoires in COVID-19. Produced via immunoSEQ multiplex PCR; TCRdb's table is partial and in-frame only. The sample shows around 170,000 clones, roughly 80% of them seen only once. Sequencing was done on a sample of peripheral blood. These receptors all stem from a woman between 40 and 50 years old with acute or convalescent COVID-19.

V gene TRBV4-1 combines with J gene TRBJ2-7; 9 bases align to TRBD1. CDR1 is MGHRA and CDR2 is YSYEKL in the germline V gene. This CDR3 has 16 residues. Trimming removed 1 base from V and 4 bases from J; junction bases left unmatched: 8. The CDR3 region is CASSQVPGQGKYEQYF. For the CDR3, the DNA is TGCGCCAGCAGCCAAGTCCCGGGACAGGGTAAATACGAGCAGTACTTC.

This chain joins TRBV6-5 and TRBJ1-1; 7 bases match TRBD1. The germline V gene encodes CDR1 MNHEY and CDR2 SVGAGI. CDR3 length equals 16 residues. V was clipped by 2 bases and J by 5 bases; unmatched bases: 11. For the CDR3, the DNA is TGTGCCAGCAGTTACGACCCAGACAGGGCATGGACTGAAGCTTTCTTT. Translation: CASSYDPDRAWTEAFF.

The chain has TRBV28 and TRBJ2-2; possible D gene TRBD1, 6 bases. The V gene's germline CDR1 is MDHEN and CDR2 SYDVKM. The CDR3 contains 15 residues. Trimming took off 9 bases at V and 4 bases at J, with 18 bases between the two ends. CDR3 sequence reads: CASRPGTLRTGELFF. The CDR3 DNA is TGTGCCAGTAGACCCGGGACACTACGCACCGGGGAGCTGTTTTTT.

This chain connects TRBV24-1 to TRBJ1-5; a possible D gene is TRBD1 (5 bases). The CDR3 sequence is 15 residues long. V lost 2 bases and J 6 bases, leaving 13 bases between the germline ends. Germline V gives CDR1 KGHDR, CDR2 SFDVKD. The CDR3 DNA follows: TGTGCCACCAGTGATTCTAGGGGAACGGGTCAGCCCCAGCATTTT. Encoded protein: CATSDSRGTGQPQHF.

This clone appeared once. This sequence joins TRBV6-5 and TRBJ2-5; 7 bases fit TRBD2. V lost 4 bases, J lost 5 bases, and 7 bases stayed unmatched. This CDR3 has 14 amino acids. CDR1 is MNHEY and CDR2 is SVGAGI in the germline V gene. DNA for the CDR3: TGTGCCAGCAGTTTCCGACTAGCATCCGAGACCCAGTACTTC. Its protein is CASSFRLASETQYF.

The CDR3 is CASSLGETGVGDTQYF. The CDR3 DNA reads TGTGCCAGCAGCTTAGGGGAGACAGGGGTTGGGGATACGCAGTATTTT. This chain joins TRBV7-3 and TRBJ2-3; 8 nucleotides align to TRBD1. The germline CDR1 and CDR2 sequences are SGHTA and FQGTGA. The CDR3 totals 16 residues. The trim removed 2 bases at V and 6 bases at J, leaving 10 bases unmatched.

V gene TRBV27 combines with J gene TRBJ2-7, with a possible D match to TRBD2 (6 bases). This CDR3 has 15 residues. Germline CDR1 reads MNHEY; CDR2 reads SMNVEV (reference sequence). V gave up 4 bases and J gave up 7 bases, with 20 bases separating them. CDR3 nucleotides: TGTGCCAGCAGTTACTCCCGACTAGACCTAAGGGAGCAGTACTTC. This encodes CASSYSRLDLREQYF.

The genes are TRBV27 and TRBJ2-1, with 8 bases fitting TRBD2. Trimming cost V 7 bases and J 3 bases; bases outside gene matches: 8. The CDR3 runs to 15 residues. The germline gives CDR1 MNHEY, CDR2 SMNVEV (reference sequence). The CDR3 spells CASMLSGNHYNEQFF. The CDR3 DNA reads as TGTGCCAGCATGCTTAGCGGGAACCACTACAATGAGCAGTTCTTC.

The CDR3 loop is CAISESGGDTEAFF. For the CDR3, the DNA is TGTGCCATCAGTGAGTCGGGAGGGGACACTGAAGCTTTCTTT. The rearrangement links TRBV10-3 to TRBJ1-1; possibly TRBD1 for D (5 bases). The CDR3 sequence is 14 residues long. V lost 0 bases and J 3 bases, leaving 8 bases between the germline ends. Germline V CDR1 and CDR2: ENHRY, SYGVKD.

V usage is TRBV6-1 and J usage is TRBJ1-1; D possibly corresponds to TRBD1 (5 bases). Germline assignment: CDR1 MNHNS and CDR2 SASEGT. The V gene lost 3 bases and the J gene lost 11 bases, with 13 bases spanning the gap. CDR3 length: 12 amino acids. The CDR3 spells CASSEHGRDAFF. DNA for the CDR3: TGTGCCAGCAGTGAGCACGGGAGGGACGCTTTCTTT.

The chain is built from TRBV24-1 and TRBJ2-2; D possibly corresponds to TRBD2 (6 bases). Germline V gene sequence: CDR1 KGHDR, CDR2 SFDVKD. Trimming cost V 9 bases and J 2 bases, with 21 bases left between them. CDR3 length: 17 residues. The chain's CDR3 is CATARGKYGPNTGELFF. The CDR3 region has the DNA TGTGCCACCGCTCGGGGGAAATATGGGCCAAACACCGGGGAGCTGTTTTTT.

The rearrangement joins TRBV19 to TRBJ2-5; possible D gene TRBD1, 6 bases. The CDR3 covers 14 residues. CDR1 and CDR2 from the germline V gene are LNHDA and SQIVND (reference sequence). Trimming took 5 bases from V and 4 from J, leaving 14 bases between them. As DNA, the CDR3 is TGTGCCAGTAGTGTCCGACAGGCCCTAGAGACCCAGTACTTC. Translation gives CASSVRQALETQYF.

This rearrangement joins TRBV5-6 to TRBJ1-1; D unclear. Germline loops: CDR1 SGHDT, CDR2 YYEEEE. This CDR3 has 14 residues. V was clipped by 0 bases and J by 1 base, with 7 bases between them. CDR3 bases: TGTGCCAGCAGCTTGGTGCGGGCGAACACTGAAGCTTTCTTT. This codes for CASSLVRANTEAFF.

The CDR3 DNA sequence: TGCGCCAGCAGTAGAGAAAATCAGCCCCAGCATTTT. Translated, it gives CASSRENQPQHF. V gene TRBV10-1 combines with J gene TRBJ1-5; D is uncertain. CDR1 is WNHNN and CDR2 is SYGVQD in the germline V gene (reference sequence). The ends were cut back, 5 bases at V and 4 bases at J, with 6 bases in the middle. CDR3 length equals 12 residues.

This chain links TRBV15 with TRBJ1-3, with D possibly TRBD1 on 6 matching bases. Germline loops: CDR1 LNHNV, CDR2 YYDKDF (reference sequence). This CDR3 is built from 17 residues. The ends were cut back, 1 base at V and 0 bases at J, with 13 bases in the middle. The chain's CDR3 is CATSRAGGQSSGNTIYF. The CDR3 DNA reads as TGTGCCACCAGCAGAGCGGGGGGGCAAAGCTCTGGAAACACCATATATTTT. Variable domain in full (rest from reference TRBV15 and TRBJ1-3): DAMVIQNPRYQVTQFGKPVTLSCSQTLNHNVMYWYQQKSSQAPKLLFHYYDKDFNNEADTPDNFQSRRPNTSFCFLDIRSPGLGDTAMYLCATSRAGGQSSGNTIYFGEGSWLTVV.

The chain joins TRBV27 to TRBJ2-5; 7 bases fit TRBD2. Germline loops: CDR1 MNHEY, CDR2 SMNVEV (reference sequence). The CDR3 totals 15 residues. V was pared by 0 bases and J by 5 bases, with 6 bases of the junction left unmatched. The CDR3 region is CASSLSWREWETQYF. The CDR3 nucleotides are TGTGCCAGCAGTTTATCTTGGCGGGAGTGGGAGACCCAGTACTTC.

The chain has TRBV3-1 (or the pseudogene TRBV3-2) and TRBJ2-7; possibly TRBD1 for D (6 bases). The CDR3 has 16 residues. Germline V gene lookup returns CDR1 LGHDT and CDR2 YNNKEL (reference sequence). Trimming stripped 4 bases from V and 6 bases from J, with 22 bases between. CDR3 sequence: CASSPRGRGEVREQYF. CDR3 DNA: TGTGCCAGCAGCCCCCGCGGCAGGGGAGAAGTACGCGAGCAGTACTTC.

The genes are TRBV5-1 and TRBJ1-1; TRBD1 agrees at 7 bases. V dropped 2 bases and J dropped 7; count of bases not matched to a gene: 11. Germline CDR1 and CDR2: SGHRS and YFSETQ. CDR3 size: 15 residues. The CDR3 spells CASSFDSGTVNEAFF. CDR3 DNA sequence: TGCGCCAGCAGCTTTGACTCCGGGACAGTCAATGAAGCTTTCTTT.

This clone was observed a single time. The V gene is TRBV19, the J gene TRBJ1-2, with D possibly being TRBD1 (5 bases). Germline V gives CDR1 LNHDA, CDR2 SQIVND (reference sequence). CDR3 length: 16 amino acids. The ends were cut back, 7 bases at V and 0 bases at J, with 18 bases in the middle. CDR3 coding DNA: TGTGCCAGTACTATGTTCGGGGGACTCGCTAACTATGGCTACACCTTC. Residues: CASTMFGGLANYGYTF.

The chain recombines TRBV12-3 or TRBV12-4 with TRBJ1-5; D gene uncertain. The V and J ends lost 3 bases and 7 bases respectively, with 4 bases between them. This CDR3 has 11 amino acids. CDR3 coding DNA: TGTGCCAGCAGTTTCAGGCAGCCCCAGCATTTT. Translated: CASSFRQPQHF.

This chain joins TRBV19 and TRBJ1-2, with 7 bases aligning to TRBD1. Germline loops: CDR1 LNHDA, CDR2 SQIVND (reference sequence). The CDR3 extends over 14 amino acids. V gave up 7 bases and J gave up 7 bases; unmatched junction bases: 12. The CDR3 here is CASTLYRGFPGYTF. Here the CDR3 DNA reads TGTGCCAGTACCCTTTACAGGGGATTTCCTGGCTACACCTTC.

This chain connects TRBV4-2 to TRBJ2-1, with D perhaps TRBD2 (5 bases). Germline values: CDR1 LGHNA, CDR2 YNFKEQ. The CDR3 contains 13 residues. The germline V and J ends were trimmed by 4 bases and 4 bases, with 8 bases remaining between them. The chain's CDR3 is CASSPSPYNEQFF. The CDR3 bases are TGTGCCAGCAGCCCTAGCCCGTACAATGAGCAGTTCTTC.